The 7 T cell receptor beta chains listed next were all sequenced from one sample in a study of blood T cell repertoires in COVID-19. Method: immunoSEQ multiplex PCR; TCRdb's copy keeps in-frame clones and lacks some. Altogether tens of thousands of clones are present, about nine tenths being singletons, with the ten largest covering over 1.5%. The material sequenced was peripheral blood. The receptors derive from a man between 60 and 75 years old with acute or convalescent COVID-19.

The chain links TRBV7-9 to TRBJ2-2, with D possibly being TRBD1 (6 bases). The CDR3 sequence is 14 residues long. Germline CDR1 reads SEHNR; CDR2 reads FQNEAQ (reference sequence). Trimming stripped 5 bases from V and 3 bases from J, with 10 bases between. The CDR3 region has the DNA TGTGCCAGCAGCGCTACAGGGTACACCGGGGAGCTGTTTTTT. This codes for CASSATGYTGELFF.

The chain employs TRBV24-1 and TRBJ1-2, with a possible D match to TRBD1 (5 bases). The germline V gene has CDR1 KGHDR and CDR2 SFDVKD. CDR3 length: 13 residues. Trimming took 7 bases from V and 0 from J, leaving 8 bases between them. The CDR3 DNA reads as TGTGCCACCAGAGGGGCAGCTAACTATGGCTACACCTTC. It encodes CATRGAANYGYTF.

This chain uses TRBV7-9 with TRBJ1-4; 8 bases align to TRBD1. CDR1 SEHNR and CDR2 FQNEAQ come from the germline V gene (reference sequence). V shed 5 bases, J shed 8 bases, and the junction held 10 bases outside the gene matches. This CDR3 is built from 15 residues. CDR3 protein: CASSTGQGTKEKLFF. The CDR3, as DNA: TGTGCCAGCAGCACCGGACAGGGCACAAAGGAAAAACTGTTTTTT.

This clone was recorded only once. The chain's CDR3 is CASSLGPLHSGSPLHF. In DNA, the CDR3 is TGCGCCAGCAGCTTGGGCCCTCTCCACTCAGGTTCACCCCTCCACTTT. The chain links TRBV5-1 to TRBJ1-6; D call uncertain. Germline V lookup: CDR1 SGHRS, CDR2 YFSETQ. V was shortened by 0 bases and J by 9 bases, with 16 bases between the two germline ends. The length of the CDR3 is 16 residues.

The chain joins TRBV5-5 to TRBJ1-4; TRBD1 is a possible D gene (6 bases). The CDR3 has 16 residues. Germline V gene sequence: CDR1 SGHKS, CDR2 YYEKEE (reference sequence). With 0 bases removed from V and 8 bases from J, the gap between germline ends came to 17 bases. Here the CDR3 reads CASSLGSARGHEKLFF. DNA for the CDR3: TGTGCCAGCAGCTTGGGATCGGCCAGGGGTCACGAAAAACTGTTTTTT.

This clone was detected only once. The rearrangement uses TRBV18 and TRBJ2-6, with TRBD1 matching over 8 bases. J gave up 2 bases and V 4 bases, and 1 base lay outside the gene matches. CDR3 length: 15 residues. Germline V gene data show CDR1 as KGHSH and CDR2 as LQKENI. This CDR3 is CASSLQGAGANVLTF. In nucleotides, the CDR3 is TGTGCCAGCTCACTACAGGGGGCTGGGGCCAACGTCCTGACTTTC.

The chain links TRBV3-1 (or the pseudogene TRBV3-2) to TRBJ1-1, with 9 nucleotides matching TRBD1. The CDR3 spans 12 residues. The J segment lost 10 bases and the V segment lost 5 bases, leaving 5 bases of the junction unmatched. Germline V lookup: CDR1 LGHDT, CDR2 YNNKEL (reference sequence). The CDR3 loop reads CASSSDRGIAFF. The DNA for the CDR3 is TGTGCCAGCAGCTCCGACAGGGGGATAGCTTTCTTT.